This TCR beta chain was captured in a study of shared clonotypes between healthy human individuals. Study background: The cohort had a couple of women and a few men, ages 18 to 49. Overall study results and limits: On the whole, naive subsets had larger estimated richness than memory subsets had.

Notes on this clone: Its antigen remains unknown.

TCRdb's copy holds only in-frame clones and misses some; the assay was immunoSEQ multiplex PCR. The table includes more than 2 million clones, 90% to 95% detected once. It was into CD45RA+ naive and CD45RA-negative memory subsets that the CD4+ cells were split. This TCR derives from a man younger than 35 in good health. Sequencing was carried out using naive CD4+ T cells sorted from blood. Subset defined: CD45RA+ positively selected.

The CDR3: CASYFRLQRDGAKNIQYF. As DNA, the CDR3 is TGTGCCAGTTACTTTAGGTTGCAGCGCGACGGAGCCAAAAACATTCAGTACTTC. The gene calls are TRBV18 and TRBJ2-4, with D unresolved. CDR3 length: 18 residues. Trimming took off 9 bases at V and 0 bases at J, with 24 bases between the two ends. The germline V gene has CDR1 KGHSH and CDR2 LQKENI.